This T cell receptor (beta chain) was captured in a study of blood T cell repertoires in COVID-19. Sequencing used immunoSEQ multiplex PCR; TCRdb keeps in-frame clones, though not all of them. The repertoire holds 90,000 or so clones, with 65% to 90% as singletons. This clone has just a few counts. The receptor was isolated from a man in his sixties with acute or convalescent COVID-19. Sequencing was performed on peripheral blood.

In DNA form, the CDR3 reads TGTGCCAGCAGCTTAACGTTCGGGAGTGGTGAGACCCAGTACTTC. It codes for CASSLTFGSGETQYF. The V call is TRBV7-8, the J call TRBJ2-5; D may be TRBD2 (6 bases). The V and J ends lost 2 bases and 5 bases respectively, with 15 bases between them. CDR3 length equals 15 residues. Germline CDR1 reads SGHVS; CDR2 reads FQNEAQ.